The next 9 T cell receptor beta chains were all read from a single sample in a study of shared clonotypes between healthy human individuals. As defined, naive CD8 cells were CD45RO-negative and positively selected for CCR7, with terminally differentiated effector memory CD45RA+ cells excluded. Assay used: immunoSEQ multiplex PCR; TCRdb lists only in-frame clones, some missing. The sample includes some 2.1 million clones, over 85% of them seen just once. The sequencing sample was made of naive CD8+ T cells sorted from blood. These receptors all stem from a man younger than 35 in good health.

The chain carries TRBV14 and TRBJ2-2; D gene uncertain. Germline V gene sequence: CDR1 SGHDN, CDR2 FVKESK. V lost 1 base, J lost 6 bases, and 9 bases lay in between. The CDR3 has 14 residues. Written as DNA, the CDR3 is TGTGCCAGCAGCCAAGTGGTAGGACCCGGGGAGCTGTTTTTT. Amino acid sequence: CASSQVVGPGELFF.

The V call is TRBV6-6, the J call TRBJ2-1; either TRBD1 or TRBD2 may fit D (6 bases each). V lost 3 bases, J lost 5 bases, and 14 bases lay in between. CDR1 is MNHNY and CDR2 is SVGAGI in the germline V gene (reference sequence). This CDR3 comprises 15 residues. DNA of the CDR3: TGTGCCAGCAGTTATTGGGGGGCGGGAAACAATGAGCAGTTCTTC. Its protein is CASSYWGAGNNEQFF.

This chain uses TRBV30 with TRBJ1-1; D is unclear. The V end was cut by 5 bases, the J end by 5 bases, with 12 bases between. CDR1 is GTSNPN, CDR2 SVGIG, per germline (reference sequence). The CDR3 is 12 residues long. CDR3 region: CAWWRGGTEAFF. CDR3 coding DNA: TGTGCCTGGTGGCGCGGTGGTACTGAAGCTTTCTTT.

This clone was seen once. This chain links TRBV4-1 with TRBJ1-2; D remains ambiguous. The CDR3 sequence is 15 residues long. Germline CDR1 is MGHRA and CDR2 is YSYEKL. Between the trimmed V and J ends, which lost 0 bases and 4 bases, there was a span of 12 bases. CDR3 region: CASSQDEQAFYGYTF. CDR3 bases: TGCGCCAGCAGCCAAGATGAGCAGGCTTTCTATGGCTACACCTTC.

V is TRBV10-3 and J is TRBJ1-4; 12 nucleotides align to TRBD1. V lost 2 bases to trimming and J lost 6 bases; unmatched junction nucleotides: 4. Germline-derived CDR1 and CDR2 are ENHRY and SYGVKD. The CDR3 loop spans 16 amino acids. CDR3 residues: CAISEGTGGGDEKLFF. DNA for the CDR3: TGTGCCATCAGTGAGGGGACAGGGGGCGGTGATGAAAAACTGTTTTTT.

On this clone: Different DNA sequences within this sample yield the same CDR3. This rearrangement joins TRBV11-2 to TRBJ2-7; D is uncertain. Trimming stripped 1 base from V and 2 bases from J, with 6 bases between. In germline, CDR1 is SGHAT, CDR2 FQNNGV. The CDR3 totals 13 residues. CDR3 amino acids: CASSLGLTYEQYF. The CDR3 region has the DNA TGTGCCAGCAGCTTAGGTCTCACCTACGAGCAGTACTTC.

Concerning this clone: Within the sample, other DNA sequences also encode this same CDR3. This chain connects TRBV7-9 to TRBJ2-7, with D unclear. The germline V gene encodes CDR1 SEHNR and CDR2 FQNEAQ (reference sequence). The ends were cut back, 5 bases at V and 0 bases at J, with 5 bases in the middle. The CDR3 sequence is 12 residues long. CDR3 protein: CASSIDSYEQYF. CDR3 DNA sequence: TGTGCCAGCAGCATAGACTCCTACGAGCAGTACTTC.

The chain employs TRBV7-8 and TRBJ2-1; D not resolved. This CDR3 spans 14 amino acids. V was clipped by 2 bases and J by 8 bases, with 13 bases between them. CDR1 is SGHVS and CDR2 is FQNEAQ in the germline V gene. The CDR3 DNA follows: TGTGCCAGCAGCTTACTTTTGGGTTTCGATGAGCAGTTCTTC. Amino acids: CASSLLLGFDEQFF.

The chain is built from TRBV19 and TRBJ2-1; 8 bases fit TRBD2. Germline lookup yields CDR1 LNHDA and CDR2 SQIVND (reference sequence). With V trimmed by 6 bases and J by 1 base, 5 bases remained unmatched. This CDR3 contains 15 residues. The CDR3, as DNA: TGTGCCAGTAGGATGGTAGCGGGGTCCTACAATGAGCAGTTCTTC. Residues: CASRMVAGSYNEQFF.